The clone carrying this T cell receptor beta chain was seen ten or more times. Its target is not known. The sample belongs to a study of T-cell memory formation after mild COVID-19. Study-wide points: Contracting CD8+ clones were enriched in EMRA, CD4+ mainly in CM and EM.

Each CDR3 protein is one row after TCRdb ran MiXCR on the 5' RACE reads. The sample lists 150,000 to 200,000 distinct CDR3 sequences, approximately 17% occurring once. Sequencing was carried out using PBMCs or a T cell subset sorted from them (not recorded which). This TCR was sampled from a man in his late teens or twenties who had mild COVID-19 (a few samples of this study predate the infection). Cell type and time point are not known.

The chain's CDR3 is CASSPNSYNEQFF. The CDR3 DNA sequence: TGTGCCAGCAGTCCCAACTCCTACAATGAGCAGTTCTTC. The chain links TRBV5-5 to TRBJ2-1; no reliable D call. This CDR3 has 13 residues. Germline CDR1 is SGHKS and CDR2 is YYEKEE (reference sequence). V was trimmed by 5 bases and J by 0 bases, leaving 6 bases between them.